The T cell receptor beta chain under discussion was sequenced for a study of early T cells in non-severe SARS-CoV-2 infection. The overall study: Bulk RNA from unsorted whole blood was sequenced; chains were unpaired.

General observations from the study: Anti-spike CD8 specificities were favored by VDJdb matching, whose results missed private and CD4 specificities.

The CDR3 runs 13 residues. Trimming removed 4 bases at V and 3 bases at J, with 7 bases between. Germline V lookup: CDR1 LGHDT, CDR2 YNNKEL (reference sequence). The library protocol tagged individual cDNA molecules with unique molecular identifiers. Each CDR3 protein is one row after TCRdb ran MiXCR on the 5' RACE reads. The sample yields about 31,000 distinct CDR3 sequences, 4.5% to 7% seen once. This clonotype was picked up many times. Its antigen is currently unknown. This receptor was obtained from an adult who was a healthcare worker with PCR-confirmed SARS-CoV-2 infection or an uninfected control (not recorded which). V gene TRBV3-1 combines with J gene TRBJ2-1; D not resolved. Source material: whole blood. CDR3 protein: CASSRVLYNEQFF. CDR3 in DNA: TGTGCCAGCAGCCGAGTTCTCTACAATGAGCAGTTCTTC.